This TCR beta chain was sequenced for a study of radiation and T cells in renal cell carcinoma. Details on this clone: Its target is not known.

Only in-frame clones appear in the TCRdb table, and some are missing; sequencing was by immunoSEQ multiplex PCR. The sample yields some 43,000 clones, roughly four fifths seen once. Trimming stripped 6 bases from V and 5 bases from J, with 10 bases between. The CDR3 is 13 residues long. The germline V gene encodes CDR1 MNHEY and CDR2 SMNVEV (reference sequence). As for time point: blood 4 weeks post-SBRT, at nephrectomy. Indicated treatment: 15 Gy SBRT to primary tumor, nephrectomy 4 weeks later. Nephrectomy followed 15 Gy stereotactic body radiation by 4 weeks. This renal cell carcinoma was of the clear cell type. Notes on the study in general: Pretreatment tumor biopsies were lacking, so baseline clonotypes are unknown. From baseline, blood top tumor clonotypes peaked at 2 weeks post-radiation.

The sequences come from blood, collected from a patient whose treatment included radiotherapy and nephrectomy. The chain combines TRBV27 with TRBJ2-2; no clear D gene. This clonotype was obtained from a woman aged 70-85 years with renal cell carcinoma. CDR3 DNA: TGTGCCAGCAGGTCAGAAGGGACCGGGGAGCTGTTTTTT. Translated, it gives CASRSEGTGELFF.